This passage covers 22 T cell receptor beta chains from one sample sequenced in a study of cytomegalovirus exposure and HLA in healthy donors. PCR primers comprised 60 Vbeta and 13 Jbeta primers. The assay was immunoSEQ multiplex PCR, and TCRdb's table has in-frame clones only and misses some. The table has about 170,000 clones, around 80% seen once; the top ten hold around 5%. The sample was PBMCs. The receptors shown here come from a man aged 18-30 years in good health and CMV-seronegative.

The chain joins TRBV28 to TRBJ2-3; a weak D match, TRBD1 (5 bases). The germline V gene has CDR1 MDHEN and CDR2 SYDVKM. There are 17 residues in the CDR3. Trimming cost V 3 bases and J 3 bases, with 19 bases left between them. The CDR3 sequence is CASSLVQGPVLTDTQYF. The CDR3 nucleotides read TGTGCCAGCAGTTTGGTCCAGGGTCCAGTTCTAACAGATACGCAGTATTTT.

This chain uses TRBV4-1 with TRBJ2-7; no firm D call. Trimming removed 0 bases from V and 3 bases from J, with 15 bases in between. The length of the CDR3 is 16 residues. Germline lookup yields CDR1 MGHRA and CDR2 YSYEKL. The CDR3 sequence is CASSQDRLDRLYEQYF. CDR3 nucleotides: TGCGCCAGCAGCCAAGATCGGCTAGATCGGCTCTACGAGCAGTACTTC.

CDR3 bases: TGTGCCAGCAGCAACACCCCGGGGACTGAAGCTTTCTTT. Amino acids: CASSNTPGTEAFF. This chain connects TRBV14 to TRBJ1-1; D uncertain. The length of the CDR3 is 13 residues. V was shortened by 5 bases and J by 5 bases, with 12 bases between the two germline ends. Germline V gives CDR1 SGHDN, CDR2 FVKESK.

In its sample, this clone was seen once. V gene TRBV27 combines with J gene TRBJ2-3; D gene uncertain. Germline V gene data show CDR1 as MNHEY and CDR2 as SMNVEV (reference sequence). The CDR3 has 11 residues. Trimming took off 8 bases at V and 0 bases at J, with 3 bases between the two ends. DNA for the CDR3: TGTGCCAGCCATAGCACAGATACGCAGTATTTT. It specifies CASHSTDTQYF.

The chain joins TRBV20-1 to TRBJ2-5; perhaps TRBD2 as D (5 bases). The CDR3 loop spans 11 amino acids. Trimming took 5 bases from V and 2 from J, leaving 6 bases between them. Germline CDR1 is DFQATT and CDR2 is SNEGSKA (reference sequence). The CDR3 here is CSAGLQETQYF. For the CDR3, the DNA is TGCAGTGCTGGACTGCAAGAGACCCAGTACTTC.

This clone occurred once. The CDR3 DNA is TGTGCCAGCAGTCCTGTAGCTCGGTTCCACGAGCAGTACTTC. Translation: CASSPVARFHEQYF. This chain uses TRBV27 with TRBJ2-7; D gene unclear. CDR3 length: 14 amino acids. Trimming took off 5 bases at V and 5 bases at J, with 16 bases between the two ends. Germline loops: CDR1 MNHEY, CDR2 SMNVEV (reference sequence).

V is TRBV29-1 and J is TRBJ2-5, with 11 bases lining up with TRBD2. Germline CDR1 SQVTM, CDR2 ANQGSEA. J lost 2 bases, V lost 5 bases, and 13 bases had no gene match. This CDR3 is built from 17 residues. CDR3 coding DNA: TGCAGCGTTCGTAGCGGGAGGGATCGAAGAGGGCAAGAGACCCAGTACTTC. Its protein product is CSVRSGRDRRGQETQYF.

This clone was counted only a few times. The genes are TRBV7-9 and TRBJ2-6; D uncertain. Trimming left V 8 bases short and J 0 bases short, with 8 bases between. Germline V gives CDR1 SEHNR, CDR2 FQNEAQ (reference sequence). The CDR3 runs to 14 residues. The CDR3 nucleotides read TGTGCCAGCCACCTAAGCTCTGGGGCCAACGTCCTGACTTTC. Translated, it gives CASHLSSGANVLTF. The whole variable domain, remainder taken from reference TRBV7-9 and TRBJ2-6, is DTGVSQNPRHKITKRGQNVTFRCDPISEHNRLYWYRQTLGQGPEFLTYFQNEAQLEKSRLLSDRFSAERPKGSFSTLEIQRTEQGDSAMYLCASHLSSGANVLTFGAGSRLTVL.

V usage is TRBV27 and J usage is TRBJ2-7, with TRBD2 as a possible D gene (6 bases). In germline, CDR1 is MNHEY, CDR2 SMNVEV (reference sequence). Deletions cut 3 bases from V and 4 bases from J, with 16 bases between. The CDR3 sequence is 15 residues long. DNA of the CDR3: TGTGCCAGCAGTTTGGGGGGAGTCACGTCTTACGAGCAGTACTTC. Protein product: CASSLGGVTSYEQYF.

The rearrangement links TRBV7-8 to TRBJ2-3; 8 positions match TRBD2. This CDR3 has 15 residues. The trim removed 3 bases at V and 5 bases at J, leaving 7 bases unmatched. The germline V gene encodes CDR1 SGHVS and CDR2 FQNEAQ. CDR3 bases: TGTGCCAGCAGCTTGAGCGGGAGTAATGTAGATACGCAGTATTTT. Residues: CASSLSGSNVDTQYF.

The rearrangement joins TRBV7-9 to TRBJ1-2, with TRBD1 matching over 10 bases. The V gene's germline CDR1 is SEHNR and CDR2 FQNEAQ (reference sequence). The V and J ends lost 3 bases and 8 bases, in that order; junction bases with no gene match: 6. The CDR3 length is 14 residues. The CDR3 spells CASSLTGTGEGYTF. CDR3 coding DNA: TGTGCCAGCAGCTTGACCGGGACAGGGGAGGGCTACACCTTC.

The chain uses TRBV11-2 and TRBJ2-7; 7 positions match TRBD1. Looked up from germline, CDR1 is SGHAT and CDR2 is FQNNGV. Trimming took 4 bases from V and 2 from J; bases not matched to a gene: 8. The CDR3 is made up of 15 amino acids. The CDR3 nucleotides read TGTGCCAGCAGCTACCAACGGGACAGTGCCTACGAGCAGTACTTC. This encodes CASSYQRDSAYEQYF.

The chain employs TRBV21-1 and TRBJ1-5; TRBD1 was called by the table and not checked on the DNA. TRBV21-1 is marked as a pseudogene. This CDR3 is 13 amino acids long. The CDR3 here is CASGHYSNQPQHF. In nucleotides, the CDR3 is TGTGCCAGCGGGCATTATAGCAATCAGCCCCAGCATTTT.

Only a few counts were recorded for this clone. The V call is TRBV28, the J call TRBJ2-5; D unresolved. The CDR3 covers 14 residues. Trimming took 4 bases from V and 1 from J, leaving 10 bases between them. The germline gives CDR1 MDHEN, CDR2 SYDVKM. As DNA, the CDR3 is TGTGCCAGCAGTTCCCTAGGTCTCCAAGAGACCCAGTACTTC. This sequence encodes CASSSLGLQETQYF. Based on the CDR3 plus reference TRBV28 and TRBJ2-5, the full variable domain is DVKVTQSSRYLVKRTGEKVFLECVQDMDHENMFWYRQDPGLGLRLIYFSYDVKMKEKGDIPEGYSVSREKKERFSLILESASTNQTSMYLCASSSLGLQETQYFGPGTRLLVL.

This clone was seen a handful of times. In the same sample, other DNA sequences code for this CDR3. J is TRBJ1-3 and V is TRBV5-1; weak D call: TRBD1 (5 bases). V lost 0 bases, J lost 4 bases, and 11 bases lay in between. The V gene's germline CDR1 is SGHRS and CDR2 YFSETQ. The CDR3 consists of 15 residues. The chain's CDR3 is CASSLAAGHGNTIYF. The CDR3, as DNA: TGCGCCAGCAGCTTGGCGGCAGGGCACGGAAACACCATATATTTT.

The DNA for the CDR3 is TGCGCCAGCAGCTTCGAGAAAACCAAGACCCAGTACTTC. This sequence encodes CASSFEKTKTQYF. The V call is TRBV5-1, the J call TRBJ2-5; unclear D gene. The CDR3 covers 13 residues. Trimming took off 2 bases at V and 6 bases at J, with 11 bases between the two ends. Germline V lookup: CDR1 SGHRS, CDR2 YFSETQ.

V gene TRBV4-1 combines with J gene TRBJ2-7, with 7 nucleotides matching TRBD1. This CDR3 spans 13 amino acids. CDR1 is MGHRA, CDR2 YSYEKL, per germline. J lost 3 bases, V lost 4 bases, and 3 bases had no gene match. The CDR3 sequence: CASSPRDSYEQYF. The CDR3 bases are TGCGCCAGCAGCCCCCGGGACAGCTACGAGCAGTACTTC.

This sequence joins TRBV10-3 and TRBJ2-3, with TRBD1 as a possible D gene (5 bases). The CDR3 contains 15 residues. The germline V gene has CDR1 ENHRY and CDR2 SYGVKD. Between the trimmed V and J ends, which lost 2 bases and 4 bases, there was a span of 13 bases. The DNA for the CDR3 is TGTGCCATCAGTGAGGTTCGACAGCTTCCAGATACGCAGTATTTT. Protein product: CAISEVRQLPDTQYF.

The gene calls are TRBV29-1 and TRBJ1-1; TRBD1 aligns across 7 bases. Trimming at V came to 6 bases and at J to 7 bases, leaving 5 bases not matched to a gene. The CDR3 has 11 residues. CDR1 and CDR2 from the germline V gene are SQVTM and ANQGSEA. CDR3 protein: CSVAHRGEAFF. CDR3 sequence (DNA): TGCAGCGTCGCCCACAGGGGTGAAGCTTTCTTT. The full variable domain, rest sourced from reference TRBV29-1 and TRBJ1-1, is SAVISQKPSRDICQRGTSLTIQCQVDSQVTMMFWYRQQPGQSLTLIATANQGSEATYESGFVIDKFPISRPNLTFSTLTVSNMSPEDSSIYLCSVAHRGEAFFGQGTRLTVV.

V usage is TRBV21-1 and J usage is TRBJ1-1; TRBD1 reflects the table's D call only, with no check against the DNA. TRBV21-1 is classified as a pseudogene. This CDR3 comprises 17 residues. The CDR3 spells CASSKDGGQPLNTEAFF. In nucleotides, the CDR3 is TGTGCCAGCAGCAAGGACGGAGGACAGCCCTTGAACACTGAAGCTTTCTTT.

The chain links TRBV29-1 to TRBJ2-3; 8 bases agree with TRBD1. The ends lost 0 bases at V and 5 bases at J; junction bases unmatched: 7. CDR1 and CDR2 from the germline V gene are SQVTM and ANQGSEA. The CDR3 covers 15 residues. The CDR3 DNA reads TGCAGCGTTGAAGATTCGCGACAGGGGTTAGATACGCAGTATTTT. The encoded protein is CSVEDSRQGLDTQYF.

This CDR3 is CASGGTATNEKLFF. In nucleotides, the CDR3 is TGTGCCAGCGGGGGGACAGCTACTAATGAAAAACTGTTTTTT. The rearrangement joins TRBV2 to TRBJ1-4; TRBD1 matches 7 bases. The CDR3 sequence is 14 residues long. CDR1 is SNHLY and CDR2 is FYNNEI in the germline V gene. V dropped 8 bases and J dropped 2; count of bases not matched to a gene: 5.